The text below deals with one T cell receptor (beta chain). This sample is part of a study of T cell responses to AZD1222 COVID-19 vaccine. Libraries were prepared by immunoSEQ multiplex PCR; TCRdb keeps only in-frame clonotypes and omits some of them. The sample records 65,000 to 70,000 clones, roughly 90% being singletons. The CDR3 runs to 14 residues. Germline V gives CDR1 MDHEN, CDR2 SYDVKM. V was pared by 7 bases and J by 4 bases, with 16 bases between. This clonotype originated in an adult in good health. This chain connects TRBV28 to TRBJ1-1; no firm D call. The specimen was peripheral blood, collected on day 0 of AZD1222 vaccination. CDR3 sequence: CASTLGRRTTEAFF. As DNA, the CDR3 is TGTGCCAGCACCCTAGGACGGAGGACCACTGAAGCTTTCTTT.